One sample yielded the 4 T cell receptor beta chains listed below, sequenced in a study of tumor-infiltrating lymphocytes in primary liver carcinoma. Both RNA and DNA were isolated together from about 21-30 mg of bulk tissue that had not been sorted. Making TCR beta cDNA involved approximately 530 ng total RNA and a constant-region primer. A slightly modified ARM-PCR protocol with three nested multiplex PCR rounds produced these TCR beta libraries. With TRBV1-TRBV30 forward primers and a C-beta reverse primer, the first two PCR rounds were run for 10 cycles each. TCRdb fed the multiplex PCR reads into MiXCR, producing one record per CDR3 protein. The sample carries approximately 37,000 distinct CDR3 sequences, less than 85% recorded once. The sequencing sample was made of liver tumor tissue from sampling region 4. The subset is: tumor region T4, right-lateral pole. These receptors originate from a man aged 35 to 55 with primary liver carcinoma and hepatitis B virus infection.

CDR3 region: CAWSRKLVQETQYF. CDR3 in DNA: TGTGCCTGGAGTAGGAAACTGGTCCAAGAGACCCAGTACTTC. V gene TRBV30 combines with J gene TRBJ2-5; the D is unclear. Germline V lookup: CDR1 GTSNPN, CDR2 SVGIG (reference sequence). V was pared by 2 bases and J by 1 base, with 11 bases between. This CDR3 is 14 amino acids long. The full variable domain, in which reference TRBV30 and TRBJ2-5 provide the parts outside the CDR3, is SQTIHQWPATLVQPVGSPLSLECTVEGTSNPNLYWYRQAAGRGLQLLFYSVGIGQISSEVPQNLSASRPQDRQFILSSKKLLLSDSGFYLCAWSRKLVQETQYFGPGTRLLVL.

With regard to this clonotype: The CDR3 does not close with the conserved phenylalanine or tryptophan, likely indicating a read error. This chain uses TRBV29-1 with TRBJ2-3; the D call may be TRBD1 or TRBD2 (5 bases each). V was shortened by 7 bases and J by 2 bases, with 19 bases between the two germline ends. CDR1 SQVTM and CDR2 ANQGSEA come from the germline V gene. This CDR3 is built from 15 residues. Here the CDR3 reads CSAERGAGITDTQYL. The CDR3 nucleotides are TGCAGCGCTGAGAGAGGGGCCGGCATCACAGATACGCAGTATTTG.

This clonotype was recorded many times. This could be a read error, since a much larger clone is one nucleotide away. The gene calls are TRBV30 and TRBJ2-7; 9 bases fit TRBD2. Per germline, CDR1 GTSNPN and CDR2 SVGIG (reference sequence). The CDR3 contains 12 residues. Here the CDR3 DNA reads TGTGTCTGCTCGACTAGCGGCTACGAGCAGTACTTC. This encodes CVCSTSGYEQYF. The variable domain in full, completed from reference TRBV30 and TRBJ2-7, reads SQTIHQWPATLVQPVGSPLSLECTVEGTSNPNLYWYRQAAGRGLQLLFYSVGIGQISSEVPQNLSASRPQDRQFILSSKKLLLSDSGFYLCVCSTSGYEQYFGPGTRLTVT.

This clonotype showed up many times. V gene TRBV28 combines with J gene TRBJ2-6; 7 bases agree with TRBD1. This CDR3 comprises 17 residues. The V gene end was trimmed by 6 bases and the J gene end by 0 bases; junction bases not matched to a gene: 8. The germline CDR1 and CDR2 sequences are MDHEN and SYDVKM. The DNA of the CDR3 is TGTGCCAGCAGCCAAGCCCGGGACAGCTCTGGGGCCAACGTCCTGACTTTC. Protein product: CASSQARDSSGANVLTF.